One and the same sample provided the 2 T cell receptor beta chains below, sequenced in a study of cytomegalovirus exposure and HLA in healthy donors. With 60 Vbeta and 13 Jbeta primers, the PCR was carried out. Sequencing used immunoSEQ multiplex PCR; TCRdb keeps in-frame clones, though not all of them. The sample lists 120,000 or so clones; more than 80% were seen once. What was sequenced was PBMCs. The receptors originated from a man aged 40-55 years in good health and CMV-seronegative.

This chain joins TRBV5-8 and TRBJ1-1, with 8 bases fitting TRBD1. The CDR3 is made up of 14 amino acids. Germline loops: CDR1 SGHTS, CDR2 YDEGEE. With V trimmed by 6 bases and J by 4 bases, 8 bases remained unmatched. The CDR3 sequence is CASNPGGAFTEAFF. The CDR3, as DNA: TGTGCCAGCAACCCAGGGGGCGCATTCACTGAAGCTTTCTTT.

This chain joins TRBV6-1 and TRBJ2-7; 9 nucleotides line up with TRBD2. CDR1 MNHNS and CDR2 SASEGT come from the germline V gene. CDR3 size: 15 residues. V was clipped by 2 bases and J by 3 bases; unmatched bases: 5. The DNA of the CDR3 is TGTGCCAGCAGTGAAAGTAGCGGGGGTGTCTACGAGCAGTACTTC. It yields the protein CASSESSGGVYEQYF.